Listed below are T cell receptor beta chains from one sample, sequenced in a study of persistence of HIV-infected CD4 T cells. Antigen specificity for these receptors is unknown. Repertoires were generated with immunoSEQ multiplex PCR, while TCRdb's copy carries only in-frame clones and drops some. This repertoire shows around 42,000 clones, 78% found once; its top ten account for 11% to 15%. The sequencing here drew on CD4+ T cells sorted from PBMCs after approximately 20-hour stimulation, taken from a patient who received antiretroviral therapy. The receptor source for this set is an adult man with HIV who was CMV-seropositive. The CDR3 runs from the conserved cysteine through the conserved F or W. A D gene is named only where the DNA matches it firmly. Rows give clone size only sometimes, using once, few, many, or a class for an expanded clone.

j_call,d_call,v_call,clone_size,cdr3_aa,cdr3_nt
TRBJ1-6,-,TRBV27,-,CASSLTPTGSYNSPLHF,TGTGCCAGCAGTTTAACCCCAACGGGATCCTATAATTCACCCCTCCACTTT
TRBJ2-3,-,TRBV30,few,CAWSALDRGSWDTDTQYF,TGTGCCTGGAGTGCCCTCGACCGAGGGTCTTGGGACACAGATACGCAGTATTTT
TRBJ1-5,TRBD1,TRBV6-6,-,CASSYSRGQVQPQHF,TGTGCCAGCAGTTACTCAAGGGGGCAGGTTCAGCCCCAGCATTTT
TRBJ1-5,-,TRBV2,once,CASSEVGVSQPQHF,TGTGCCAGCAGCGAGGTTGGGGTATCTCAGCCCCAGCATTTT
TRBJ1-6,TRBD1,TRBV5-5,-,CASSLRGQGAGYNSPLHF,TGTGCCAGCAGCTTGAGAGGACAGGGGGCAGGATATAATTCACCCCTCCACTTT
TRBJ2-7,TRBD1,TRBV5-1,-,CASSGQGYEQYF,TGCGCCAGCAGCGGACAGGGTTACGAGCAGTACTTC
TRBJ1-1,-,TRBV6-1,medium-sized,CASSEQPALNTEAFF,TGTGCCAGCAGTGAACAGCCGGCCTTGAACACTGAAGCTTTCTTT
TRBJ2-5,TRBD2,TRBV4-2,-,CASSQEVRAGGQETQYF,TGTGCCAGCAGCCAAGAAGTACGGGCGGGGGGGCAAGAGACCCAGTACTTC
TRBJ2-5,-,TRBV3-1/TRBV3-2,few,CASSQVPQETQYF,TGTGCCAGCAGCCAAGTTCCGCAAGAGACCCAGTACTTC
TRBJ1-1,-,TRBV9,few,CASSIIDSRGTEAFF,TGTGCCAGCAGCATAATCGACAGCAGGGGCACTGAAGCTTTCTTT
TRBJ1-1,-,TRBV6-1,few,CASSEALGVNEAFF,TGTGCCAGCAGTGAAGCGCTAGGGGTTAATGAAGCTTTCTTT
TRBJ1-5,-,TRBV6-5,-,CASSYSGREGQPQHF,TGTGCCAGCAGTTACTCGGGTAGGGAGGGACAGCCCCAGCATTTT
TRBJ1-1,-,TRBV20-1,-,CSASSGLEMNTEAFF,TGCAGTGCTAGTTCCGGCCTGGAAATGAACACTGAAGCTTTCTTT
TRBJ1-6,-,TRBV28,once,CASSSPDYSPLHF,TGTGCCAGCAGTTCCCCGGATTATTCACCCCTCCACTTT
TRBJ2-4,-,TRBV4-2,-,CASSQETQQSAKNIQYF,TGTGCCAGCAGCCAAGAAACGCAGCAGTCAGCCAAAAACATTCAGTACTTC
TRBJ2-7,-,TRBV2,once,CASRLTRESYEQYF,TGTGCCAGCAGGCTGACTAGGGAATCCTACGAGCAGTACTTC
TRBJ2-5,TRBD2,TRBV18,-,CASSPASGVQETQYF,TGTGCCAGCTCACCGGCTAGCGGGGTCCAAGAGACCCAGTACTTC
TRBJ2-1,TRBD1,TRBV5-6,-,CASSLFLTGDYNEQFF,TGTGCCAGCAGCTTGTTTCTTACAGGGGATTACAATGAGCAGTTCTTC
TRBJ1-2,TRBD1,TRBV11-2,-,CASSFMGQGPLNYGYTF,TGTGCCAGCAGTTTTATGGGACAGGGCCCCTTAAACTATGGCTACACCTTC
TRBJ1-6,-,TRBV27,-,CASSGTPSSSYNSPLHF,TGTGCCAGCAGCGGGACACCCTCTTCCTCCTATAATTCACCCCTCCACTTT
TRBJ1-6,-,TRBV5-1,-,CASSTGLREGSSPLHF,TGCGCCAGCAGTACGGGACTCCGGGAGGGGAGTTCACCCCTCCACTTT
TRBJ1-1,-,TRBV6-1,-,CASSEQGGVAFF,TGTGCCAGCAGTGAACAGGGAGGGGTAGCTTTCTTT
TRBJ2-2,-,TRBV24-1,-,CATSDSDGRNTGELFF,TGTGCCACCAGTGATTCGGACGGCAGGAACACCGGGGAGCTGTTTTTT
TRBJ2-3,-,TRBV29-1,-,CSVGGVGRSTDTQYF,TGCAGCGTTGGAGGCGTGGGTCGCTCAACAGATACGCAGTATTTT
TRBJ1-2,-,TRBV12-5,-,CASAFQGLGYTF,TGTGCTAGTGCCTTTCAGGGGCTTGGCTACACCTTC
TRBJ2-1,TRBD2,TRBV6-8,-,CATSAPAGGSYNEQFF,TGTGCCACCTCAGCCCCAGCGGGGGGCTCCTACAATGAGCAGTTCTTC
TRBJ1-4,TRBD1,TRBV19,-,CASSTTPGQRNEKLFF,TGTGCCAGTAGTACAACACCGGGACAGCGCAATGAAAAACTGTTTTTT
TRBJ1-2,-,TRBV27,-,CASSLSAGYGYTF,TGTGCCAGCAGTTTATCGGCTGGCTATGGCTACACCTTC
TRBJ1-5,-,TRBV6-5,once,CASSYSGSSNQPQHF,TGTGCCAGCAGTTACTCCGGGAGTAGCAATCAGCCCCAGCATTTT
TRBJ2-7,-,TRBV6-6,-,CASSSDLYEQYF,TGTGCCAGCAGTTCAGACCTCTACGAGCAGTACTTC
TRBJ1-1,-,TRBV6-6,-,CASSYGWGTEAFF,TGTGCCAGCAGTTACGGATGGGGGACTGAAGCTTTCTTT
TRBJ2-7,-,TRBV7-2,-,CASSLLLAHEQYF,TGTGCCAGCAGCTTATTGTTAGCCCACGAGCAGTACTTC
TRBJ1-3,-,TRBV3-1/TRBV3-2,-,CASSQSSGNTIYF,TGTGCCAGCAGCCAGAGCTCTGGAAACACCATATATTTT
TRBJ1-5,-,TRBV7-8,once,CASSFMGGNQPQHF,TGTGCCAGCAGCTTTATGGGGGGCAATCAGCCCCAGCATTTT
TRBJ2-1,-,TRBV6-5,-,CASSYAGTEQFF,TGTGCCAGCAGTTACGCCGGGACAGAGCAGTTCTTC
TRBJ2-5,-,TRBV20-1,few,CSVGKKETQYF,TGCAGTGTCGGGAAGAAAGAGACCCAGTACTTC
TRBJ1-2,-,TRBV7-3,-,CASSLSFGDGGYTF,TGTGCCAGCAGCTTATCTTTCGGGGACGGCGGCTACACCTTC
TRBJ1-1,TRBD1,TRBV7-2,-,CASRLGLGQPEAFF,TGTGCCAGCAGGTTAGGATTGGGACAGCCTGAAGCTTTCTTT
TRBJ1-1,TRBD1,TRBV29-1,-,CSSSLRDSNTEAFF,TGCAGCTCGTCGTTGAGGGACAGCAACACTGAAGCTTTCTTT
TRBJ2-1,-,TRBV7-7,few,CASSPAGQKNNEQFF,TGTGCTAGCAGCCCCGCAGGACAGAAAAACAATGAGCAGTTCTTC
TRBJ1-5,-,TRBV21-1,-,CASSYGRGLRTFRQPQHF,TGTGCCAGCAGCTATGGGAGGGGCCTGAGGACCTTCAGGCAGCCCCAGCATTTT
TRBJ2-5,-,TRBV24-1,few,CATSDSRDSRGAQYF,TGTGCCACCAGTGATTCCCGGGACTCCCGGGGAGCCCAGTACTTC
TRBJ1-6,-,TRBV3-1/TRBV3-2,-,CASSQAGALGNSPLHF,TGTGCCAGCAGCCAAGCTGGGGCTTTAGGTAATTCACCCCTCCACTTT
TRBJ2-1,-,TRBV6-5,-,CASIAAPGEQFF,TGTGCCAGCATCGCGGCCCCGGGAGAGCAGTTCTTC
TRBJ2-3,TRBD2,TRBV3-1/TRBV3-2,-,CASSLRGGFTDTQYF,TGTGCCAGCAGCCTGCGGGGGGGATTCACAGATACGCAGTATTTT
TRBJ1-4,-,TRBV15,-,CATSRSGNEKLFF,TGTGCCACCAGCAGATCGGGGAATGAAAAACTGTTTTTT
TRBJ1-3,-,TRBV18,-,CASSRVDQAYMYAIYF,TGTGCCAGCTCACGAGTGGATCAGGCCTATATGTACGCCATATATTTT
TRBJ1-3,-,TRBV30,-,CAWSGWGLNSGNTIYF,TGTGCCTGGAGTGGATGGGGGCTGAACTCTGGAAACACCATATATTTT
TRBJ2-7,-,TRBV30,few,CAWSGGVGNSRQYF,TGTGCCTGGAGTGGGGGAGTCGGGAACAGTCGGCAGTACTTC